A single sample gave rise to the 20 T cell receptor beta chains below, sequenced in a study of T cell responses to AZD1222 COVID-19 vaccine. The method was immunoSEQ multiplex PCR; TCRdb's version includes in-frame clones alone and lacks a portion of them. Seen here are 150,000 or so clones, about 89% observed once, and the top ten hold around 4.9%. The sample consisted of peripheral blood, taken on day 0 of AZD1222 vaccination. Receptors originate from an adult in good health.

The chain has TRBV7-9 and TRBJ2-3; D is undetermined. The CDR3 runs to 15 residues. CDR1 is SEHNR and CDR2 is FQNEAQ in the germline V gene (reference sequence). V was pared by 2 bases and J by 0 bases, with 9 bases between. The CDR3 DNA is TGTGCCAGCAGCTTAAGTGGGGTGAGCACAGATACGCAGTATTTT. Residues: CASSLSGVSTDTQYF.

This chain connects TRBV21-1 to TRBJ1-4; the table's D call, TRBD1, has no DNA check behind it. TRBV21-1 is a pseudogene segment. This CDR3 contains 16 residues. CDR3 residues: CASSNPIRGLSEKLFF. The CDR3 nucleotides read TGTGCCAGCAGCAACCCCATCAGGGGGCTGAGTGAAAAACTGTTTTTT.

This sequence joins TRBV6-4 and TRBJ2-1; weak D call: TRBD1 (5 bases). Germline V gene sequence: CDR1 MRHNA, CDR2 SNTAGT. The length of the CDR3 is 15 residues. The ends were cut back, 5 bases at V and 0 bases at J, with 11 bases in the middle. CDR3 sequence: CASSLDSSSYNEQFF. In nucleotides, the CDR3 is TGTGCCAGCAGTTTAGACAGCAGCTCCTACAATGAGCAGTTCTTC.

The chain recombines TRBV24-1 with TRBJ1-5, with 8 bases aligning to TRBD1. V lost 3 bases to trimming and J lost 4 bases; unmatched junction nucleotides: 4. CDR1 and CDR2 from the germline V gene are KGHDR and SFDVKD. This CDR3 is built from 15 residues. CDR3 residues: CATSDPGTGNQPQHF. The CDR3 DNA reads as TGTGCCACCAGTGATCCCGGGACAGGTAATCAGCCCCAGCATTTT.

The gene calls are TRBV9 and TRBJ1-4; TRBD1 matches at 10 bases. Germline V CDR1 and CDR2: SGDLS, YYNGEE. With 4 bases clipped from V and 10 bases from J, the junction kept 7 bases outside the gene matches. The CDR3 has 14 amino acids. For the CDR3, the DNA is TGTGCCAGCAGCCAGACAGGGGGCAGAGGAAAACTGTTTTTT. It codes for CASSQTGGRGKLFF. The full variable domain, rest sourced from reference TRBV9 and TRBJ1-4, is DSGVTQTPKHLITATGQRVTLRCSPRSGDLSVYWYQQSLDQGLQFLIQYYNGEERAKGNILERFSAQQFPDLHSELNLSSLELGDSALYFCASSQTGGRGKLFFGSGTQLSVL.

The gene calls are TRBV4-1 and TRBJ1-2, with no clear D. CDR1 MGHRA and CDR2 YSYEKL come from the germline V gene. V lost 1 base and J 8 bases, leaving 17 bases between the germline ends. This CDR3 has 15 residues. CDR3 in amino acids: CASSQGLVGSYGYTF. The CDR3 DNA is TGCGCCAGCAGCCAAGGGTTGGTCGGAAGTTACGGCTACACCTTC.

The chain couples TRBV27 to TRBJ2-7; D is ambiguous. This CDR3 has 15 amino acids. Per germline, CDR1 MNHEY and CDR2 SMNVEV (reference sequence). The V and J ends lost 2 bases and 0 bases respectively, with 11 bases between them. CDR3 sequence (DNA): TGTGCCAGCAGTTTAGTCTCACGTCTCTCCTACGAGCAGTACTTC. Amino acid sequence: CASSLVSRLSYEQYF.

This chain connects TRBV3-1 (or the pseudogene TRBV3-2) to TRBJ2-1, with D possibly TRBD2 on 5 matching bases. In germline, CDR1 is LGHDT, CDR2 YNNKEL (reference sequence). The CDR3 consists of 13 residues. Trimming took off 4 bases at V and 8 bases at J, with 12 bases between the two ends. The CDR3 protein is CASSREGSDEQFF. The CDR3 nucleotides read TGTGCCAGCAGCCGGGAAGGGAGCGATGAGCAGTTCTTC.

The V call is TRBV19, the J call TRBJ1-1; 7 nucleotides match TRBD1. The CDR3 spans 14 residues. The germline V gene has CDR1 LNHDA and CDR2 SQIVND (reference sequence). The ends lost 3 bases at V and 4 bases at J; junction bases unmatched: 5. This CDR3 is CASSMWQGGTEAFF. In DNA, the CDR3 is TGTGCCAGTAGTATGTGGCAGGGGGGCACTGAAGCTTTCTTT.

The CDR3 DNA reads TGTGCCAGCAGTTTATTGGGAGGGCACCCTCCCACCTTC. Its translation is CASSLLGGHPPTF. This rearrangement joins TRBV27 to TRBJ1-2; D unresolved. The germline CDR1 and CDR2 sequences are MNHEY and SMNVEV (reference sequence). The CDR3 covers 13 residues. V was pared by 1 base and J by 13 bases, with 16 bases between.

The CDR3 here is CASSLDLRKREGRGELFF. The CDR3 DNA sequence: TGTGCCAGCAGCTTAGATCTTCGGAAGCGGGAGGGCCGGGGGGAGCTGTTTTTT. The genes are TRBV11-2 and TRBJ2-2; 10 bases map to TRBD2. The CDR3 contains 18 residues. In germline, CDR1 is SGHAT, CDR2 FQNNGV. J was trimmed by 8 bases and V by 0 bases; bases with no gene match: 12.

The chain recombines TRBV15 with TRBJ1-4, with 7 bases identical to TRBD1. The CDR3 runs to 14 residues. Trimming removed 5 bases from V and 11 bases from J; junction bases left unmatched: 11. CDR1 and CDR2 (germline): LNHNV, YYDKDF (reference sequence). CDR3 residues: CATSPRTGGFKLFF. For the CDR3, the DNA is TGTGCCACCAGCCCACGGACAGGAGGGTTCAAACTGTTTTTT.

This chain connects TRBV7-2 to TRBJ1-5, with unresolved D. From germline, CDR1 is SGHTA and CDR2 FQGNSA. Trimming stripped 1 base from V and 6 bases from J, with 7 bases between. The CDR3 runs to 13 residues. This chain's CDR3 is CASSLVWRQPQHF. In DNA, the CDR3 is TGTGCCAGCAGCTTAGTCTGGCGTCAGCCCCAGCATTTT.

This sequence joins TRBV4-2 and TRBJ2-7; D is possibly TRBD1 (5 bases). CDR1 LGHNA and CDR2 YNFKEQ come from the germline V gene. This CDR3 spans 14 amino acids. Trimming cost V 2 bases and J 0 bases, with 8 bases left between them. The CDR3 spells CASSQMTASYEQYF. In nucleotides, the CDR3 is TGTGCCAGCAGCCAAATGACAGCCTCCTACGAGCAGTACTTC.

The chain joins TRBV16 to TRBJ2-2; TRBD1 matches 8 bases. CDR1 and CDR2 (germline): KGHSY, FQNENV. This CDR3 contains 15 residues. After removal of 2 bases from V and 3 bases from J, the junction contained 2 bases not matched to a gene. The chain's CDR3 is CASSQGTGYTGELFF. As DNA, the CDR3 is TGTGCCAGCAGCCAAGGGACAGGATACACCGGGGAGCTGTTTTTT.

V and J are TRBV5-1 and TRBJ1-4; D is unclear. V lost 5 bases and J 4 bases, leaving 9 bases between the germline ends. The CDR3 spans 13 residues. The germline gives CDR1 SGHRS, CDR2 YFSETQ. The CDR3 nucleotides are TGCGCCAGCAGTTCAGCCGGTAATGAAAAACTGTTTTTT. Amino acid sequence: CASSSAGNEKLFF.

The CDR3 protein is CASSLQGLHSGNTIYF. CDR3 sequence (DNA): TGTGCCAGCAGCTTACAGGGCCTGCACTCTGGAAACACCATATATTTT. The chain recombines TRBV5-5 with TRBJ1-3, with TRBD1 as a possible D gene (6 bases). Germline V gene lookup returns CDR1 SGHKS and CDR2 YYEKEE (reference sequence). Between the trimmed V and J ends, which lost 2 bases and 0 bases, there was a span of 12 bases. CDR3 length: 16 amino acids.

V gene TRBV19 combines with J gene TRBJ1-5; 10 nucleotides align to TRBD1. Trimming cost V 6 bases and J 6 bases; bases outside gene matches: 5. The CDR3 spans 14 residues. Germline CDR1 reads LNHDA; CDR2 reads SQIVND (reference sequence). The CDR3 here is CASRTGGEGQPQHF. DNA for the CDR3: TGTGCCAGTAGGACAGGGGGCGAAGGTCAGCCCCAGCATTTT.

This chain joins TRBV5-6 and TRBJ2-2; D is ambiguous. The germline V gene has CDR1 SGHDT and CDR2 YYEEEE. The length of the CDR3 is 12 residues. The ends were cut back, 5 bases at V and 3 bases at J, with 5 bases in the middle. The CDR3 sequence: CASRIYTGELFF. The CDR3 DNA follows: TGTGCCAGCAGGATTTACACCGGGGAGCTGTTTTTT.

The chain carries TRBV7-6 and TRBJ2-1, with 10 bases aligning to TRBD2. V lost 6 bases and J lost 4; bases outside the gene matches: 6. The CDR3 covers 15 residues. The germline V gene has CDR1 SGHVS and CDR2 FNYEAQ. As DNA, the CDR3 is TGTGCCAGCAGTACAGCGGGAGGGGTTTACAATGAGCAGTTCTTC. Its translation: CASSTAGGVYNEQFF.